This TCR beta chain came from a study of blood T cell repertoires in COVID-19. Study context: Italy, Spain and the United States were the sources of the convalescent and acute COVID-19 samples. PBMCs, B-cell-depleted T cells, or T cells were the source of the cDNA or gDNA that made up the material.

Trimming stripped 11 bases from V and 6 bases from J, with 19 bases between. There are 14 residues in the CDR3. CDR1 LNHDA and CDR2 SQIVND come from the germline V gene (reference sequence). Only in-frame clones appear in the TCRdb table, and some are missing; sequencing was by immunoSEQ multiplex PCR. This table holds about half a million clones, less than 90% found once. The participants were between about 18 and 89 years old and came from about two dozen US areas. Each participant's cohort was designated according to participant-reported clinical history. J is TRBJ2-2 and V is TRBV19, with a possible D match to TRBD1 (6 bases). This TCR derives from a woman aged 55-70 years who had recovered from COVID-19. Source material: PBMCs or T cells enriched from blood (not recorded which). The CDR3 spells CAVRGGRASGELFF. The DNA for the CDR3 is TGTGCCGTTAGAGGGGGACGGGCATCCGGGGAGCTGTTTTTT.